Below are 26 T cell receptor beta chains sequenced from a single sample in a study of shared clonotypes between healthy human individuals. TCRdb's table, derived via immunoSEQ multiplex PCR, lists solely in-frame clones and lacks some. The table records over 950,000 clones, roughly 80% of them present only once. Sequenced sample: memory CD4+ T cells from PBMCs. As to subset: CD45RA-negative fraction. The receptor source for this set is a man aged 18 to 29 in good health. Some clones in this sample may be carry-over from other donors' samples.

This clone is a singleton in its sample. The chain has TRBV6-6 and TRBJ2-1, with 14 positions matching TRBD2. The CDR3 loop spans 15 amino acids. Unmatched junction bases numbered 4, after V lost 4 bases and J lost 8 bases. In germline, CDR1 is MNHNY, CDR2 SVGAGI (reference sequence). This chain's CDR3 is CASSFGTSGSYEQFF. The CDR3 nucleotides are TGTGCCAGCAGTTTCGGGACTAGCGGGAGTTATGAGCAGTTCTTC.

This sequence joins TRBV29-1 and TRBJ1-4, with D uncertain. Germline V CDR1 and CDR2: SQVTM, ANQGSEA. V was clipped by 4 bases and J by 3 bases, with 6 bases between them. The CDR3 consists of 12 residues. The CDR3 protein is CSVVNANEKLFF. As DNA, the CDR3 is TGCAGCGTTGTCAATGCTAATGAAAAACTGTTTTTT.

This clone was detected once. The chain carries TRBV5-4 and TRBJ2-7, with TRBD2 matching over 10 bases. The trim removed 4 bases at V and 3 bases at J, leaving 10 bases unmatched. The length of the CDR3 is 16 residues. Germline V gene sequence: CDR1 SGHNT, CDR2 YYREEE (reference sequence). CDR3 sequence reads: CASSPELAGRSYEQYF. CDR3 bases: TGTGCCAGCAGCCCGGAACTAGCGGGACGAAGCTACGAGCAGTACTTC.

This clone appeared a single time. A far larger clone is a single base away, which makes a read error likely. This chain links TRBV30 with TRBJ2-5, with TRBD2 identical over 7 bases. Per the germline V gene, CDR1 is GTSNPN and CDR2 is SVGIG (reference sequence). The CDR3 totals 12 residues. CDR3: CARSPGGETQYF. Here the CDR3 DNA reads TGTGCCCGGAGCCCCGGGGGGGAGACCCAGTACTTC.

This clone appeared once. CDR3 amino acids: CASSKGTGGRNEQFF. CDR3 coding DNA: TGCGCCAGCAGCAAAGGGACAGGGGGTCGGAATGAGCAGTTCTTC. The J gene is TRBJ2-1, the V gene TRBV5-1; 11 bases are a match to TRBD1. The trim removed 4 bases at V and 7 bases at J, leaving 7 bases unmatched. CDR1 is SGHRS and CDR2 is YFSETQ in the germline V gene. This CDR3 spans 15 amino acids.

Note on this clone: This likely came from a read error, as a far larger clone is one base away. Since no conserved phenylalanine or tryptophan closes the CDR3, a read error is the likely cause. The V and J genes are TRBV6-1 and TRBJ1-1; no clear D gene. CDR1 is MNHNS, CDR2 SASEGT, per germline. The CDR3 contains 13 residues. V lost 5 bases to trimming and J lost 1 base, with 8 bases between them. The DNA of the CDR3 is TGTGCCAGCAGTCGAACAGAGAACACTGAAGCTTTCTCT. It is translated as CASSRTENTEAFS.

This chain joins TRBV5-1 and TRBJ2-4; D unclear. CDR3 length: 14 amino acids. V was pared by 2 bases and J by 0 bases, with 6 bases between. Per the germline V gene, CDR1 is SGHRS and CDR2 is YFSETQ. In nucleotides, the CDR3 is TGCGCCAGCAGCTTCGACCTAGCCAAAAACATTCAGTACTTC. Its translation: CASSFDLAKNIQYF.

The rearrangement joins TRBV7-2 to TRBJ2-7; 7 nucleotides match TRBD2. The trim removed 2 bases at V and 2 bases at J, leaving 6 bases unmatched. Germline CDR1 SGHTA, CDR2 FQGNSA. The CDR3 spans 15 residues. Here the CDR3 DNA reads TGTGCCAGCAGCTTAAGAGCGGGGATACCCTACGAGCAGTACTTC. It specifies CASSLRAGIPYEQYF.

The chain has TRBV18 and TRBJ1-3, with unresolved D. Germline V gene lookup returns CDR1 KGHSH and CDR2 LQKENI. This CDR3 spans 13 amino acids. The V and J ends lost 4 bases and 4 bases respectively, with 8 bases between them. CDR3 in DNA: TGTGCCAGCTCACGCGGAGTCGGAAACACCATATATTTT. Translation gives CASSRGVGNTIYF.

The chain is built from TRBV25-1 and TRBJ2-5; the D call may be TRBD1 or TRBD2 (5 bases each). Germline V CDR1 and CDR2: MGHDK, SYGVNS. The CDR3 loop spans 14 amino acids. The V and J ends lost 6 bases and 1 base respectively, with 12 bases between them. In nucleotides, the CDR3 is TGTGCCAGCAGCCCGAGTGGGGGCCAAGAGACCCAGTACTTC. Its protein is CASSPSGGQETQYF.

The chain has TRBV29-1 and TRBJ2-7; 7 nucleotides align to TRBD1. Losses at the gene ends were 7 bases for V and 0 bases for J; bases not matched to a gene: 6. The germline V gene encodes CDR1 SQVTM and CDR2 ANQGSEA. The CDR3 has 13 residues. The CDR3 DNA is TGCAGCGCTATGGGACAGTACTCCTACGAGCAGTACTTC. The encoded protein is CSAMGQYSYEQYF.

The table lists this clone with a count of one. The gene calls are TRBV6-1 and TRBJ2-7; D gene uncertain. The V end was cut by 4 bases, the J end by 6 bases, with 16 bases between. The CDR3 has 14 residues. From germline, CDR1 is MNHNS and CDR2 SASEGT. The CDR3 DNA is TGTGCCAGCAGTGCTCATCTGGAGTCTGCCGAGCAGTACTTC. Amino acids: CASSAHLESAEQYF.

The V call is TRBV10-3, the J call TRBJ2-5; D uncertain. Per the germline V gene, CDR1 is ENHRY and CDR2 is SYGVKD. The CDR3 sequence is 15 residues long. V dropped 4 bases and J dropped 1 base, with 13 bases sitting between them. CDR3 region: CAISADQPLQETQYF. CDR3 sequence (DNA): TGTGCCATCAGTGCGGACCAGCCACTCCAAGAGACCCAGTACTTC.

This clone was seen only once. The chain uses TRBV7-3 and TRBJ2-7; TRBD2 matches at 11 bases. Germline CDR1 and CDR2: SGHTA and FQGTGA. With V trimmed by 5 bases and J by 5 bases, 8 bases remained unmatched. The CDR3 loop spans 15 amino acids. The CDR3 reads CASSPTSGSFHEQYF. The CDR3 nucleotides read TGTGCCAGCAGCCCTACTAGCGGGAGTTTCCACGAGCAGTACTTC.

V usage is TRBV5-1 and J usage is TRBJ2-1, with 9 bases aligning to TRBD2. Germline CDR1 and CDR2: SGHRS and YFSETQ. V trimming: 5 bases; J trimming: 4 bases; junction bases outside the gene matches: 4. CDR3 length equals 14 residues. CDR3 in DNA: TGCGCCAGCAGACGCACTAGCGGGTACAATGAGCAGTTCTTC. It specifies CASRRTSGYNEQFF.

This clone has more than one count but fewer than ten. The chain is built from TRBV9 and TRBJ2-1, with 12 bases that match TRBD2. The V segment lost 4 bases and the J segment 8 bases; nucleotides outside the gene matches: 4. The CDR3 loop spans 14 amino acids. Germline V lookup: CDR1 SGDLS, CDR2 YYNGEE. The chain's CDR3 is CASSRRLAGDEQFF. CDR3 DNA sequence: TGTGCCAGCAGCAGACGACTAGCGGGAGATGAGCAGTTCTTC.

On this clone: A clone one base away is much larger, so this may be a read error. This specimen includes other DNA sequences encoding the same CDR3. This chain joins TRBV5-6 and TRBJ2-5; possibly TRBD1 or TRBD2 for D (5 bases each). CDR3 size: 11 residues. The V end was cut by 3 bases, the J end by 5 bases, with 5 bases between. Looked up from germline, CDR1 is SGHDT and CDR2 is YYEEEE. CDR3 DNA sequence: TGTGCCAGCAGCTGGGGGGAGACCCAGTACTTC. Encoded protein: CASSWGETQYF.

This clone was counted between two and nine times. The V gene is TRBV5-1, the J gene TRBJ2-3; perhaps TRBD2 as D (6 bases). Germline V lookup: CDR1 SGHRS, CDR2 YFSETQ. The germline V and J ends were trimmed by 5 bases and 2 bases, with 18 bases remaining between them. The CDR3 has 16 amino acids. CDR3 protein: CASRPATSRITDTQYF. As DNA, the CDR3 is TGCGCCAGCAGGCCAGCAACTAGCAGAATCACAGATACGCAGTATTTT.

This clone was seen a handful of times. The chain is built from TRBV10-3 and TRBJ1-2; 8 bases align to TRBD1. There are 14 residues in the CDR3. The germline gives CDR1 ENHRY, CDR2 SYGVKD. After removal of 4 bases from V and 5 bases from J, the junction contained 6 bases not matched to a gene. The CDR3 protein is CAISADRDVYGYTF. The CDR3 DNA reads as TGTGCCATCAGTGCGGACAGGGATGTTTATGGCTACACCTTC.

The V call is TRBV6-5, the J call TRBJ1-2; tentatively, D is TRBD1 (6 bases). The ends were cut back, 8 bases at V and 3 bases at J, with 13 bases in the middle. The germline CDR1 and CDR2 sequences are MNHEY and SVGAGI. The CDR3 contains 13 residues. This CDR3 reads CASGAGQYYGYTF. The CDR3 nucleotides are TGTGCCAGCGGTGCCGGACAGTACTATGGCTACACCTTC.

This clone was found a few times. The genes are TRBV4-1 and TRBJ2-7; D not certain. Germline lookup yields CDR1 MGHRA and CDR2 YSYEKL. The CDR3 sequence is 13 residues long. The germline V and J ends were trimmed by 0 bases and 6 bases, with 9 bases remaining between them. The CDR3, as DNA: TGCGCCAGCAGCCAAGAGGAAGCGCGCGAGCAGTACTTC. Its translation: CASSQEEAREQYF.

Details on this clone: A read error is likely here: a far larger clone is one base away. Different DNA sequences within this sample yield the same CDR3. The chain has TRBV29-1 and TRBJ1-1; TRBD1 might be the D (6 bases). V was trimmed by 4 bases and J by 1 base, leaving 13 bases between them. CDR3 size: 14 residues. The germline V gene has CDR1 SQVTM and CDR2 ANQGSEA. CDR3 in DNA: TGCAGCGTTGCCTCAGGGGCGTCGAACACTGAAGCTTTCTTT. Its protein product is CSVASGASNTEAFF.

The V and J genes are TRBV28 and TRBJ2-1; D is uncertain. CDR1 MDHEN and CDR2 SYDVKM come from the germline V gene. This CDR3 spans 20 amino acids. Trimming took off 2 bases at V and 0 bases at J, with 23 bases between the two ends. Here the CDR3 reads CASSLRVGKVGSSSYNEQFF. The DNA of the CDR3 is TGTGCCAGCAGTTTAAGGGTAGGGAAAGTAGGTTCCAGCTCCTACAATGAGCAGTTCTTC.

V gene TRBV11-3 combines with J gene TRBJ2-3, with a weak D call TRBD2 (6 bases). Trimming removed 5 bases at V and 4 bases at J, with 13 bases between. The length of the CDR3 is 14 residues. Germline V lookup: CDR1 SGHNT, CDR2 YENEEA. For the CDR3, the DNA is TGTGCCAGCAGCCCCGGGAGAGGGGCAGATACGCAGTATTTT. Amino acids: CASSPGRGADTQYF.

This clone appeared a single time. The genes are TRBV5-1 and TRBJ2-1, with TRBD2 matching over 13 bases. Germline V gene sequence: CDR1 SGHRS, CDR2 YFSETQ. Trimming at V came to 3 bases and at J to 2 bases, leaving 2 bases not matched to a gene. This CDR3 is 16 amino acids long. CDR3 protein: CASSSGTSGAYNEQFF. The DNA for the CDR3 is TGCGCCAGCAGCTCGGGGACTAGCGGGGCCTACAATGAGCAGTTCTTC.

The CDR3 reads CATSRGQGAYGYTF. The CDR3 DNA reads as TGTGCCACCAGCAGAGGACAGGGGGCCTATGGCTACACCTTC. The chain is built from TRBV15 and TRBJ1-2, with TRBD1 identical over 10 bases. After removal of 1 base from V and 4 bases from J, the junction contained 0 bases not matched to a gene. CDR3 length: 14 amino acids. Germline V CDR1 and CDR2: LNHNV, YYDKDF (reference sequence).